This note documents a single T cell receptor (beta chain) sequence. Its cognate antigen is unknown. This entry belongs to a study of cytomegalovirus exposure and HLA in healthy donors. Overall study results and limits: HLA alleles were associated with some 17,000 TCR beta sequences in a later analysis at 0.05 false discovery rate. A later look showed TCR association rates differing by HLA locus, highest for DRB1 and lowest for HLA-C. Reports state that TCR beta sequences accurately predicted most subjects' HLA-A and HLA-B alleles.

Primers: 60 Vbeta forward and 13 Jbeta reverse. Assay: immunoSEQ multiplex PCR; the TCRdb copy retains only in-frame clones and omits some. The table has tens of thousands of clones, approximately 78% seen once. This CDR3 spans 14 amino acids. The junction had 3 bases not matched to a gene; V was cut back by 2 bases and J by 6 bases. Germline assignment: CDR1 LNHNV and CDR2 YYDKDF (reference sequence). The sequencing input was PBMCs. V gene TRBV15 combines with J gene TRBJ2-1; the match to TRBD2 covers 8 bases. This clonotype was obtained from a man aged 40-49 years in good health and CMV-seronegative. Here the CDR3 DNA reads TGTGCCACCAGCAGAAGGCGGGGGGCCAATGAGCAGTTCTTC. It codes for CATSRRRGANEQFF.